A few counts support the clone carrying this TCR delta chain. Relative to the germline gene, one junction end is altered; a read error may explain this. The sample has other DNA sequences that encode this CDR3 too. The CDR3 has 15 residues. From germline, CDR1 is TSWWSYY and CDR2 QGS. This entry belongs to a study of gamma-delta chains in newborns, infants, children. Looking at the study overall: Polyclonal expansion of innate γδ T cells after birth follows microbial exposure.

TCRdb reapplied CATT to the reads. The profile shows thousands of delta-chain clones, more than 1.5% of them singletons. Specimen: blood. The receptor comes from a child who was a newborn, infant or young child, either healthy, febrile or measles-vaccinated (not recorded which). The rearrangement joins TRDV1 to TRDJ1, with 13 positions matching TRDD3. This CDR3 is CALGATGGYVDKLTF. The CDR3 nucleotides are TGTGCTCTTGGGGCCACTGGGGGATACGTCGATAAACTCACCTTT.